This T cell receptor (beta chain) is drawn from a study of blood T cell repertoires in COVID-19. About the research overall: Spain, Italy and the United States supplied samples that represented acute and convalescent COVID-19.

Germline CDR1 reads ENHRY; CDR2 reads SYGVKD. This CDR3 spans 12 amino acids. The germline V and J ends were trimmed by 4 bases and 3 bases, with 7 bases remaining between them. Libraries were prepared by immunoSEQ multiplex PCR; TCRdb keeps only in-frame clonotypes and omits some of them. Of around 150,000 clones in the sample, around nine tenths were seen once. The clonotype comes from a woman aged 40-49 years with acute or convalescent COVID-19. Sequenced input: peripheral blood. The chain uses TRBV10-3 and TRBJ2-7; TRBD2 might be the D (5 bases). The CDR3 region is CAISVRDYEQYF. The CDR3 nucleotides read TGTGCCATCAGTGTTCGGGACTACGAGCAGTACTTC.